These 27 T cell receptor beta chains originate from one sample sequenced in a study of tumor-infiltrating lymphocytes in primary liver carcinoma. From approximately 0.5 ug of total RNA, TCR beta-specific cDNA was reverse-transcribed using a constant-region primer. What produced the TCR beta libraries was three nested multiplex PCR rounds using slightly modified ARM-PCR. TRBV1-TRBV30 forward primers paired with a C-beta reverse primer drove the first two PCR rounds, about 10 cycles each. TCRdb analysed the multiplex PCR reads with MiXCR anew, one entry per CDR3 protein. The sample carries 80,000 to 100,000 distinct CDR3 sequences, just over 65% recorded once. Scientists recovered RNA and DNA together from roughly 20-30 mg of unsorted bulk tissue. Sequenced material: tumor-adjacent normal liver tissue. Receptors were obtained from a middle-aged man with primary liver carcinoma and hepatitis B virus infection.

This clonotype appeared a few times. The V and J genes are TRBV25-1 and TRBJ1-5, with a possible D match to TRBD1 (5 bases). CDR3 length equals 15 residues. V was trimmed by 2 bases and J by 8 bases, leaving 16 bases between them. Germline V lookup: CDR1 MGHDK, CDR2 SYGVNS. CDR3 in amino acids: CASSETGGGIKPQHF. The CDR3 region has the DNA TGTGCCAGCAGTGAAACCGGGGGGGGGATAAAGCCCCAGCATTTT.

This clonotype has just a few counts. V is TRBV7-9 and J is TRBJ1-2, with 9 bases lining up with TRBD1. The CDR3 extends over 13 amino acids. V dropped 1 base and J dropped 6; count of bases not matched to a gene: 0. CDR1 and CDR2 from the germline V gene are SEHNR and FQNEAQ (reference sequence). The chain's CDR3 is CASSLGDRDGYTF. CDR3 sequence (DNA): TGTGCCAGCAGCTTAGGGGACAGGGATGGCTACACCTTC.

This clonotype turned up a few times. In nucleotides, the CDR3 is TGCAGTGCTTCCAAGACGGGAGGGTACGAGCAGTACTTC. Encoded protein: CSASKTGGYEQYF. This rearrangement joins TRBV20-1 to TRBJ2-7, with 8 bases identical to TRBD2. Unmatched junction bases numbered 7, after V lost 5 bases and J lost 4 bases. The CDR3 is 13 residues long. CDR1 is DFQATT and CDR2 is SNEGSKA in the germline V gene (reference sequence).

Concerning this clonotype itself: A much larger clone is a single base away; this may be a read error. The J gene is TRBJ1-3, the V gene TRBV5-6; maybe TRBD1 (5 bases). Germline-derived CDR1 and CDR2 are SGHDT and YYEEEE. This CDR3 region has 14 residues. V dropped 0 bases and J dropped 8 bases, with 12 bases sitting between them. This CDR3 reads CASSLEGAGDTIYF. For the CDR3, the DNA is TGTGCCAGCAGCTTGGAAGGGGCGGGAGACACCATATATTTT. The full variable domain, in which reference TRBV5-6 and TRBJ1-3 provide the parts outside the CDR3, is DAGVTQSPTHLIKTRGQQVTLRCSPKSGHDTVSWYQQALGQGPQFIFQYYEEEERQRGNFPDRFSGHQFPNYSSELNVNALLLGDSALYLCASSLEGAGDTIYFGEGSWLTVV.

Points on this clonotype: The CDR3 end shows no conserved phenylalanine or tryptophan, and so a read error is likely. The DNA is omitted, as the CDR3 cannot be located on it reliably, and the CDR3 follows TCRdb's listing. The rearrangement uses TRBV13 and TRBJ2-5; the D call TRBD1 from the table was never checked on the DNA. The germline V gene has CDR1 PRHDT and CDR2 FYEKMQ (reference sequence). The CDR3 is 13 residues long, counting both termini. CDR3 amino acids: CASSSGLGETQHI.

This clonotype has ten or more counts. In nucleotides, the CDR3 is TGCGCCAGCAGCCAAGGACACGGAAGGACAACACGAGGGGCAGAGACCCAGTACTTC. Encoded protein: CASSQGHGRTTRGAETQYF. The V call is TRBV4-1, the J call TRBJ2-5, with D tentatively TRBD1 or TRBD2 (5 bases each). V was shortened by 1 base and J by 4 bases, with 25 bases between the two germline ends. Germline V gene lookup returns CDR1 MGHRA and CDR2 YSYEKL. The CDR3 consists of 19 residues.

This clonotype is a singleton in its sample. The germline gene is not matched at one end of the junction; a read error may be the cause. The chain links TRBV7-8 to TRBJ2-5, with D unresolved. CDR1 and CDR2 (germline): SGHVS, FQNEAQ. The CDR3 is 15 residues long. CDR3 sequence reads: CASSPLYSAQEAQYF. For the CDR3, the DNA is TGTGCCAGCAGCCCCCTCTACAGTGCTCAAGAGGCCCAGTACTTC. Full variable domain (rest looked up from reference TRBV7-8 and TRBJ2-5): GAGVSQSPRYKVAKRGQDVALRCDPISGHVSLFWYQQALGQGPEFLTYFQNEAQLDKSGLPSDRFFAERPEGSVSTLKIQRTQQEDSAVYLCASSPLYSAQEAQYFGPGTRLLVL.

This clonotype was seen many times. V is TRBV6-1 and J is TRBJ2-7; D gene uncertain. The ends were cut back, 0 bases at V and 5 bases at J, with 8 bases in the middle. CDR1 is MNHNS and CDR2 is SASEGT in the germline V gene. The CDR3 is 13 residues long. The DNA for the CDR3 is TGTGCCAGCAGTGAAGCGCTTAGAAACGAGCAGTACTTC. Translated: CASSEALRNEQYF.

On this clonotype itself: The junction differs from germline at one of its ends, possibly a read error. In nucleotides, the CDR3 is TGTGCCGGTAGCTTATCCCGGAACACCGGGGAACTGTTTTTT. Translated: CAGSLSRNTGELFF. This chain connects TRBV11-2 to TRBJ2-2; the D gene is possibly TRBD2 (5 bases). Germline CDR1 SGHAT, CDR2 FQNNGV. The CDR3 consists of 14 residues.

This clonotype was counted a few times. The V gene is TRBV28, the J gene TRBJ2-7; a possible D gene is TRBD2 (7 bases). CDR1 is MDHEN and CDR2 is SYDVKM in the germline V gene. Trimming left V 7 bases short and J 7 bases short, with 20 bases between. The CDR3 is 14 residues long. The CDR3 loop is CASTAPGGLGEQYF. In nucleotides, the CDR3 is TGTGCCAGCACGGCCCCCGGGGGGCTAGGGGAGCAGTACTTC.

The V and J genes are TRBV20-1 and TRBJ2-6; 7 bases match TRBD1. The CDR3 consists of 17 residues. Per the germline V gene, CDR1 is DFQATT and CDR2 is SNEGSKA (reference sequence). With 1 base clipped from V and 3 bases from J, the junction kept 9 bases outside the gene matches. The CDR3 nucleotides are TGCAGTGCTAGAGCAGTCTCAGGGGGTCGTGGGGCCAACGTCCTGACTTTC. Translated, it gives CSARAVSGGRGANVLTF.

Regarding this clonotype: This may come from a read error, since a much larger clone is one base off. V usage is TRBV6-5 and J usage is TRBJ1-1; D is perhaps TRBD1 (6 bases). CDR3 length equals 14 residues. V lost 5 bases and J 5 bases, leaving 15 bases between the germline ends. Germline V lookup: CDR1 MNHEY, CDR2 SVGAGI. This CDR3 reads CASSHRLQGTEAFF. As DNA, the CDR3 is TGTGCCAGCAGTCACCGATTACAGGGAACTGAAGCTTTCTTT.

Comments on this clonotype: One junction end disagrees with the germline gene, perhaps due to a read error. The chain has TRBV24-1 and TRBJ2-3, with TRBD2 as a possible D gene (6 bases). CDR3 length equals 15 residues. In germline, CDR1 is KGHDR, CDR2 SFDVKD. In DNA, the CDR3 is TGTGCCACCAATGATGCTAGACTAGGCACAGATGCGCAGTATTTT. Amino acids: CATNDARLGTDAQYF.

In this sample, this clonotype turned up many times. The V and J genes are TRBV5-4 and TRBJ2-2, with D perhaps matching TRBD2 (7 bases). V was cut by 2 bases and J by 5 bases, with 13 bases left in between. Germline V CDR1 and CDR2: SGHNT, YYREEE (reference sequence). This CDR3 region has 15 residues. The CDR3: CASSFAGAGTGELFF. The DNA of the CDR3 is TGTGCCAGCAGCTTCGCGGGGGCGGGAACCGGGGAGCTGTTTTTT.

On this clonotype: With a much larger clone just one base away, this may be a read error. V and J are TRBV12-3 or TRBV12-4 and TRBJ1-1; 7 nucleotides agree with TRBD1. The length of the CDR3 is 16 residues. The trim removed 5 bases at V and 6 bases at J, leaving 15 bases unmatched. The CDR3 loop reads CASSPYILTGCSEAFF. CDR3 nucleotides: TGTGCCAGCAGTCCGTACATCCTGACAGGGTGCTCTGAAGCTTTCTTT.

With regard to this clonotype: A much larger clone differs from this one at a single base, so this may be a read error. V is TRBV10-3 and J is TRBJ1-1, with TRBD1 matching 8 bases. Germline CDR1 reads ENHRY; CDR2 reads SYGVKD. After removal of 3 bases from V and 1 base from J, the junction contained 10 bases not matched to a gene. This CDR3 has 17 residues. CDR3 loop: CAISERAGGLGNTEAFF. The CDR3 coding sequence is TGTGCCATCAGTGAAAGGGCAGGGGGCCTCGGGAACACTGAAGCTTTCTTT.

As for this clonotype: A much larger clone lies one base from this, so it may be a read error. The rearrangement links TRBV12-3 or TRBV12-4 to TRBJ1-5; 8 bases match TRBD1. This CDR3 has 14 amino acids. The CDR3 loop is CANSNDRGGQPQHF. The CDR3 region has the DNA TGTGCCAACAGTAACGACAGGGGAGGACAGCCCCAGCATTTT.

This clonotype was detected a few times. V is TRBV28 and J is TRBJ2-5; TRBD2 aligns across 11 bases. The CDR3 loop spans 14 amino acids. After removal of 3 bases from V and 5 bases from J, the junction contained 2 bases not matched to a gene. From germline, CDR1 is MDHEN and CDR2 SYDVKM. The CDR3 sequence is CASSLTSGAETQYF. The CDR3, as DNA: TGTGCCAGCAGTTTGACTAGCGGGGCCGAGACCCAGTACTTC.

Here the CDR3 DNA reads TGTGCCAGCAGTCCATCCGGGCCTAGCACAGATACGCAGTATTTT. It yields the protein CASSPSGPSTDTQYF. V usage is TRBV28 and J usage is TRBJ2-3; no definite D call. The CDR3 runs 15 residues. V lost 5 bases, J lost 0 bases, and 12 bases lay in between. The germline V gene has CDR1 MDHEN and CDR2 SYDVKM.

This clonotype came up once. The chain combines TRBV2 with TRBJ2-2; D is uncertain. The length of the CDR3 is 12 residues. The ends were cut back, 3 bases at V and 13 bases at J, with 12 bases in the middle. Germline V gives CDR1 SNHLY, CDR2 FYNNEI. CDR3 DNA: TGTGCCAGCAGTGAGGCGCACCGCGGGCTGTTTTTT. It translates to CASSEAHRGLFF.

Comments on this clonotype: This could be a read error, since a much larger clone is one nucleotide away. The chain uses TRBV4-2 and TRBJ2-7; a possible D gene is TRBD2 (6 bases). The CDR3 runs to 13 residues. Germline CDR1 is LGHNA and CDR2 is YNFKEQ. CDR3 bases: TGTGCCGGCAGCCAAGGGGCCGGGGGCGAGCAGTACTTC. Protein product: CAGSQGAGGEQYF.

In the case of this clonotype: The junction differs from germline at one of its ends, possibly a read error. The chain joins TRBV4-2 to TRBJ1-4; TRBD1 is a possible D gene (5 bases). The CDR3 spans 16 residues. CDR1 and CDR2 from the germline V gene are LGHNA and YNFKEQ. The CDR3: CASSQDTIRAKEKLCF. In DNA, the CDR3 is TGTGCCAGCAGCCAGGACACCATTCGGGCCAAAGAAAAACTGTGTTTC.

This clonotype occurred many times. V gene TRBV6-5 combines with J gene TRBJ1-1; weak D call: TRBD1 (5 bases). V lost 0 bases and J lost 0, with 8 bases in between. Germline-derived CDR1 and CDR2 are MNHEY and SVGAGI. There are 15 residues in the CDR3. The CDR3 loop reads CASSYSAGMNTEAFF. The CDR3 coding sequence is TGTGCCAGCAGTTACTCGGCAGGGATGAACACTGAAGCTTTCTTT.

The V call is TRBV28, the J call TRBJ2-1; perhaps TRBD1 as D (6 bases). Deletions cut 5 bases from V and 2 bases from J, with 13 bases between. The germline V gene encodes CDR1 MDHEN and CDR2 SYDVKM. CDR3 length: 15 residues. CDR3 loop: CASSIQTGTYNEQFF. The CDR3 nucleotides read TGTGCCAGCAGTATCCAGACAGGAACCTACAATGAGCAGTTCTTC.

Turning to this clonotype: This may be a read error: a much more frequent sequence differs by one nucleotide. Since the CDR3 does not end with the conserved phenylalanine or tryptophan, this likely comes from a read error. The V gene is TRBV29-1, the J gene TRBJ1-2, with D maybe TRBD1 (5 bases). The CDR3 runs to 12 residues. Germline CDR1 reads SQVTM; CDR2 reads ANQGSEA. V was pared by 3 bases and J by 8 bases, with 13 bases between. CDR3 region: CSVEDIFEGYTL. The CDR3 DNA is TGCAGCGTTGAGGACATCTTCGAGGGCTACACCTTA.

Of note for this clonotype: Lacking the conserved final phenylalanine or tryptophan, this CDR3 likely reflects a read error. V and J are TRBV4-1 and TRBJ2-2, with D possibly being TRBD2 (5 bases). This CDR3 region has 14 residues. Per the germline V gene, CDR1 is MGHRA and CDR2 is YSYEKL. Here the CDR3 DNA reads TGCGCCAGCAGCCAAAACGGGAACATCGGGGAGCTGTTTTAT. As protein: CASSQNGNIGELFY.

The count of this clonotype is one. A much bigger clone sits one base away, suggesting this may be a read error. The J gene is TRBJ1-1, the V gene TRBV13, with unresolved D. Germline V gene lookup returns CDR1 PRHDT and CDR2 FYEKMQ (reference sequence). The CDR3 has 13 residues. Here the CDR3 DNA reads TGTGCCAGGAGCTTAACCTTGAACACTGAAGCTTTCTTT. This translates into CARSLTLNTEAFF.